The entry below gives a single TCR beta chain sequence along with its context. What it recognizes is unknown. Only in-frame clones appear in the TCRdb table, and some are missing; sequencing was by immunoSEQ multiplex PCR. The data hold around 200,000 clones, with approximately 92% observed a single time. These data come from a study of shared clonotypes between healthy human individuals. Points from the study as a whole: Among donors, the sharing of clonotypes was expected to be influenced by sequencing depth.

The CDR3 loop spans 14 amino acids. Trimming took 5 bases from V and 7 from J, leaving 14 bases between them. The germline V gene encodes CDR1 SEHNR and CDR2 FQNEAQ (reference sequence). The TCR originated in a woman in her twenties or thirties in good health. This chain joins TRBV7-9 and TRBJ1-4; tentative D call: TRBD1 (5 bases). Sequencing input: naive CD4+ T cells sorted from blood. The subset denotes: CD45RA+ positively selected. CDR3 sequence reads: CASSLGGVGEKLFF. The CDR3 DNA reads as TGTGCCAGCAGCCTGGGAGGGGTCGGTGAAAAACTGTTTTTT.